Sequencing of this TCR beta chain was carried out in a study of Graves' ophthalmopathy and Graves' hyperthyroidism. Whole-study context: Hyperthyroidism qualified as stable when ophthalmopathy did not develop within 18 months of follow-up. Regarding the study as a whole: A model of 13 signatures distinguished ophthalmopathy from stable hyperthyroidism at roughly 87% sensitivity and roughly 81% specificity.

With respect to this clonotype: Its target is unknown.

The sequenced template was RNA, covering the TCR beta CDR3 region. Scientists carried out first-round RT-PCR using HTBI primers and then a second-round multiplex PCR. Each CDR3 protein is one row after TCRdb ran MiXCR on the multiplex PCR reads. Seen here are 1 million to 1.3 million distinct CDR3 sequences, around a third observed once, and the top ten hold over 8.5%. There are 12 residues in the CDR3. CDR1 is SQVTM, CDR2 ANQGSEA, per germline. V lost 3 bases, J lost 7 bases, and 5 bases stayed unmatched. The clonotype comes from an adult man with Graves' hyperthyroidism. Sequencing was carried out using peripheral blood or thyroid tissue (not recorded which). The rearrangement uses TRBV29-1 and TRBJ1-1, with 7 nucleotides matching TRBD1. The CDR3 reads CSVDVGDSEAFF. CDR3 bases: TGCAGCGTTGATGTGGGGGACAGTGAAGCTTTCTTT.